This T cell receptor (beta chain) was found in a study of cytomegalovirus exposure and HLA in healthy donors. Regarding this clone: Antigen: not known.

Study-wide points: For most TCR sequences rarity was the rule, although some public TCRs occurred in many donors. The classifier was said to identify cytomegalovirus status with high specificity and sensitivity.

Trimming pared 3 bases from V and 1 base from J, leaving 7 bases between. Germline loops: CDR1 MNHEY, CDR2 SMNVEV (reference sequence). The CDR3 totals 14 residues. 13 Jbeta primers and 60 Vbeta primers were used for the PCR. The method was immunoSEQ multiplex PCR; TCRdb's version includes in-frame clones alone and lacks a portion of them. The sample includes about 210,000 clones, about 85% seen only once; the top ten take roughly 10%. The sample was PBMCs. This sequence originates from a woman in her 50s in good health and CMV-seropositive. The rearrangement joins TRBV27 to TRBJ1-5; tentative D call: TRBD1 (5 bases). For the CDR3, the DNA is TGTGCCAGCAGTTTTGGGGGGAGCAATCAGCCCCAGCATTTT. Translated: CASSFGGSNQPQHF.